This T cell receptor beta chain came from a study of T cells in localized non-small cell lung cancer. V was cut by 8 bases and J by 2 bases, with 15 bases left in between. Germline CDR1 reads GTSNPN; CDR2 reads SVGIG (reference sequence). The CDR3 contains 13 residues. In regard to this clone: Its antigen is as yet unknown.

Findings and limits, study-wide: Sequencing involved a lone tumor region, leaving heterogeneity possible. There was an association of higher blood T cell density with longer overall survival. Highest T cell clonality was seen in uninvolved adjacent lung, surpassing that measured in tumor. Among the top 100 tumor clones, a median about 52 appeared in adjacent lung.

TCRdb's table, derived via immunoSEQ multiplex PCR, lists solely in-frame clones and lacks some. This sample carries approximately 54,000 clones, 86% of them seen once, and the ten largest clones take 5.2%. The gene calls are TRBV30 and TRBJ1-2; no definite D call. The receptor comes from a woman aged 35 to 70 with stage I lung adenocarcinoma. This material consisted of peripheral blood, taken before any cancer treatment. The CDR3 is CANRRDKNYGYTF. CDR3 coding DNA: TGTGCCAACCGTCGGGATAAAAACTATGGCTACACCTTC. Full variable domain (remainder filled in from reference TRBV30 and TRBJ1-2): SQTIHQWPATLVQPVGSPLSLECTVEGTSNPNLYWYRQAAGRGLQLLFYSVGIGQISSEVPQNLSASRPQDRQFILSSKKLLLSDSGFYLCANRRDKNYGYTFGSGTRLTVV.